The subject of this entry is one T cell receptor beta chain. What it binds is unknown. Clones were sequenced by immunoSEQ multiplex PCR, and TCRdb holds only the in-frame ones, with some missing. The sample gives fewer than 150,000 clones, roughly 85% of which show up once; around 5.1% is in the top ten. This sample is drawn from a study of Ad26.COV2.S vaccination and SARS-CoV-2 variants. General study points: The placebo group had lower spike-specific TCR breadth than the vaccine recipients did.

The source of this sequence is a human donor who had recovered from COVID-19. Sequences were derived from peripheral blood, sampled after recovery from COVID-19.

The CDR3: CASSYSSGGAVSNQPQHF. In DNA, the CDR3 is TGTGCCAGCAGTTATAGCTCGGGAGGGGCCGTGAGCAATCAGCCCCAGCATTTT. The gene calls are TRBV6-2 or TRBV6-3 and TRBJ1-5; a weak D match, TRBD1 (5 bases). This CDR3 comprises 18 residues. Deletions cut 3 bases from V and 1 base from J, with 19 bases between. CDR1 MNHEY and CDR2 SVGEGT come from the germline V gene.